The text below deals with one TCR beta chain. This sample was taken from a study of cytomegalovirus exposure and HLA in healthy donors. The study ran its PCR with 60 Vbeta and 13 Jbeta primers. Measured with immunoSEQ multiplex PCR; TCRdb has only the in-frame clones, and not every one. The sample lists about 120,000 clones, 60% to 80% occurring once. Germline trimming cut 3 bases from V and 3 bases from J; bases unmatched to any gene: 11. Per germline, CDR1 KGHSH and CDR2 LQKENI. This CDR3 region has 17 residues. The chain joins TRBV18 to TRBJ1-2, with TRBD1 matching over 9 bases. Sequenced material: PBMCs. The clonotype originates from a man aged 45-65 years in good health and CMV-seropositive. CDR3 sequence (DNA): TGTGCCAGCTCACCCGCCTCCCGGGACAGGGCGGACTATGGCTACACCTTC. Translating gives CASSPASRDRADYGYTF.